What follows is one TCR beta chain and its context. No antigen is known for it. Each population that was sorted was more than 95% pure. This sample was included in a study of beta chain features in type 1 diabetes. As every portion of the isolated RNA was reverse transcribed, the sequencing read expressed TCRB transcripts. About 3.6 million reads was the average for naive, central memory and regulatory T cell samples. Using immunoSEQ multiplex PCR, the repertoire was profiled, and TCRdb retains in-frame clones only, with some absent. The table includes approximately 140,000 clones, less than 10% detected once. General study results and limits: High TCR expression in some cells could lead to their over-representation in cDNA sequencing. For patients, the naive, central memory and Treg TCRB repertoires appeared more alike than for healthy donors.

The receptor's source is a woman in her 40s in good health. The sequenced sample was central memory CD4+ T cells from blood.

In DNA, the CDR3 is TGTGCCAGCAGTTTAGGGGGACAGTCAAACTATGGCTACACCTTC. This gives the protein CASSLGGQSNYGYTF. This rearrangement joins TRBV27 to TRBJ1-2; 7 positions match TRBD1. Germline-derived CDR1 and CDR2 are MNHEY and SMNVEV (reference sequence). The CDR3 is 15 amino acids. V dropped 2 bases and J dropped 2; count of bases not matched to a gene: 5.